This T cell receptor beta chain was found in a study of T cell changes during pregnancy in multiple sclerosis. Data came from immunoSEQ multiplex PCR; TCRdb stores just in-frame clones and leaves some out. The sample lists about 92,000 clones, roughly 90% occurring once. Trimming took 4 bases from V and 0 from J; bases not matched to a gene: 15. CDR1 and CDR2 (germline): SGHRS, YFSETQ. The CDR3 contains 19 residues. The chain employs TRBV5-1 and TRBJ2-3; 9 nucleotides line up with TRBD2. The sequence was collected from a female donor with multiple sclerosis, enrolled in a pregnancy study. The sequences come from peripheral blood, collected in the first trimester of pregnancy. CDR3 nucleotide sequence: TGCGCCAGCAGCCCTGAAGCGGGAGGAGGGGTAACTAGCACAGATACGCAGTATTTT. The encoded protein is CASSPEAGGGVTSTDTQYF.